Below are 25 T cell receptor beta chains sequenced from a single sample in a study of neurological immune-mediated disorders. MiXCR, applied by TCRdb to the 5' RACE reads, yields one record per CDR3 protein. The sample consists of 20,000 to 25,000 distinct CDR3 sequences, roughly 17% of them appearing once. Sequences were obtained from CD8+ T cells from blood. Every receptor here comes from a woman aged 18 to 35 with multiple sclerosis.

This clonotype was observed at least ten times. The chain uses TRBV27 and TRBJ2-7, with a weak D call TRBD2 (7 bases). Looked up from germline, CDR1 is MNHEY and CDR2 is SMNVEV (reference sequence). The V and J ends lost 3 bases and 7 bases respectively, with 16 bases between them. The CDR3 covers 14 residues. As DNA, the CDR3 is TGTGCCAGCAGTTTTTTTGCGGGGGCCGTGGAGCAGTACGTC. Amino acids: CASSFFAGAVEQYV.

This clonotype was seen ten or more times. The chain combines TRBV7-9 with TRBJ2-3; the D is unclear. The CDR3 has 15 residues. The germline V gene encodes CDR1 SEHNR and CDR2 FQNEAQ (reference sequence). V was pared by 5 bases and J by 3 bases, with 15 bases between. CDR3 amino acids: CASSAPDARTDTQYF. CDR3 DNA sequence: TGTGCCAGCAGCGCCCCAGACGCGAGGACAGATACGCAGTATTTT.

In its sample, this clonotype was seen many times. The V and J genes are TRBV12-3 or TRBV12-4 and TRBJ2-3; D gene ambiguous. Trimming took off 6 bases at V and 2 bases at J, with 6 bases between the two ends. The length of the CDR3 is 12 residues. CDR3: CASRPNTDTQYF. CDR3 nucleotide sequence: TGTGCCAGCAGACCTAACACAGATACGCAGTATTTT.

This clonotype showed up many times. The chain recombines TRBV6-5 with TRBJ1-1; maybe TRBD1 (6 bases). The CDR3 totals 18 residues. Germline V lookup: CDR1 MNHEY, CDR2 SVGAGI. V lost 6 bases to trimming and J lost 4 bases, with 27 bases between them. The CDR3 sequence is CASSPSTGSMDSGTEAFF. CDR3 coding DNA: TGTGCCAGCAGCCCTTCAACAGGGAGTATGGATTCGGGCACTGAAGCTTTCTTT.

This clonotype was seen ten or more times. The chain is built from TRBV14 and TRBJ2-2, with 7 positions matching TRBD1. The length of the CDR3 is 15 residues. From germline, CDR1 is SGHDN and CDR2 FVKESK. Losses at the gene ends were 4 bases for V and 6 bases for J; bases not matched to a gene: 8. This chain's CDR3 is CASSRTGAYAGELFF. CDR3 bases: TGTGCCAGCAGCCGAACAGGGGCATACGCCGGGGAGCTGTTTTTT.

On this clonotype: This CDR3 is missing its conserved last phenylalanine or tryptophan, likely due to a read error. This chain uses TRBV7-6 with TRBJ2-5; D unclear. Germline V gene sequence: CDR1 SGHVS, CDR2 FNYEAQ. The CDR3 has 11 residues. V lost 0 bases to trimming and J lost 5 bases, with 1 base between them. The CDR3 region is CASSLAETQYL. The CDR3 nucleotides read TGTGCCAGCAGCTTAGCGGAGACCCAGTACTTA.

This clonotype is hyperexpanded in the sample. The CDR3 coding sequence is TGCGCCAGCAGCTGGGACAAGCCTTACGAGCAGTACTTC. Protein product: CASSWDKPYEQYF. The J gene is TRBJ2-7, the V gene TRBV5-1, with TRBD1 as a possible D gene (6 bases). Germline-derived CDR1 and CDR2 are SGHRS and YFSETQ. Trimming removed 3 bases at V and 4 bases at J, with 11 bases between. The length of the CDR3 is 13 residues.

In its sample, this clonotype was seen many times. The rearrangement uses TRBV20-1 and TRBJ2-3, with 14 bases fitting TRBD2. The germline V gene encodes CDR1 DFQATT and CDR2 SNEGSKA (reference sequence). V lost 5 bases and J lost 2; bases outside the gene matches: 6. The length of the CDR3 is 16 residues. CDR3 loop: CSAPRTSGGPTDTQYF. CDR3 sequence (DNA): TGCAGTGCTCCCCGGACTAGCGGGGGGCCCACAGATACGCAGTATTTT.

This clonotype came up many times. This chain joins TRBV19 and TRBJ1-5; D uncertain. CDR1 is LNHDA and CDR2 is SQIVND in the germline V gene (reference sequence). This CDR3 spans 11 amino acids. V lost 6 bases, J lost 6 bases, and 6 bases lay in between. CDR3 coding DNA: TGTGCCAGTAGCGGTGGTCAGCCCCAGCATTTT. Protein: CASSGGQPQHF. Complete variable domain (other parts from reference TRBV19 and TRBJ1-5): DGGITQSPKYLFRKEGQNVTLSCEQNLNHDAMYWYRQDPGQGLRLIYYSQIVNDFQKGDIAEGYSVSREKKESFPLTVTSAQKNPTAFYLCASSGGQPQHFGDGTRLSIL.

This clonotype was detected many times. The CDR3 DNA is TGTGCCAGCAGTGAGAGCTCCTATAATTCACCCCTCCACTTT. This translates into CASSESSYNSPLHF. The J gene is TRBJ1-6, the V gene TRBV2, with D unresolved. Trimming left V 3 bases short and J 0 bases short, with 3 bases between. The CDR3 consists of 14 residues. In germline, CDR1 is SNHLY, CDR2 FYNNEI.

This clonotype has at least ten counts. V is TRBV11-2 and J is TRBJ2-5; D is perhaps TRBD2 (7 bases). This CDR3 is built from 15 residues. Germline CDR1 and CDR2: SGHAT and FQNNGV. The V end was cut by 0 bases, the J end by 1 base, with 9 bases between. The CDR3 bases are TGTGCCAGCAGCTTAGAAGGGGGGGGCCAAGAGACCCAGTACTTC. It specifies CASSLEGGGQETQYF.

At least ten counts were recorded for this clonotype. J is TRBJ2-2 and V is TRBV5-1; 14 nucleotides align to TRBD2. The CDR3 covers 20 residues. The germline CDR1 and CDR2 sequences are SGHRS and YFSETQ. With 4 bases clipped from V and 7 bases from J, the junction kept 18 bases outside the gene matches. CDR3 region: CASSQYYLGTSGSHGGELFF. The DNA for the CDR3 is TGCGCCAGCAGCCAATACTACCTCGGGACTAGCGGGAGTCATGGCGGGGAGCTGTTTTTT.

This clonotype showed up many times. The chain carries TRBV5-6 and TRBJ1-5; D call uncertain. The V end was cut by 5 bases, the J end by 0 bases, with 9 bases between. Per the germline V gene, CDR1 is SGHDT and CDR2 is YYEEEE. CDR3 size: 14 residues. The CDR3, as DNA: TGTGCCAGCAGACTTTCTGGTAGCAATCAGCCCCAGCATTTT. Translating gives CASRLSGSNQPQHF.

This clonotype was counted at least ten times. The chain combines TRBV30 with TRBJ2-7, with 7 bases lining up with TRBD1. Germline V gene data show CDR1 as GTSNPN and CDR2 as SVGIG (reference sequence). The CDR3 spans 14 residues. V trimming: 4 bases; J trimming: 2 bases; junction bases outside the gene matches: 8. The CDR3, as DNA: TGTGCCTGGACGACAGGGAATTTAGCCTACGAGCAGTACTTC. This sequence encodes CAWTTGNLAYEQYF.

This clonotype was seen many times. The chain carries TRBV29-1 and TRBJ2-5, with D possibly matching TRBD2 (5 bases). The germline V and J ends were trimmed by 8 bases and 0 bases, with 19 bases remaining between them. CDR1 is SQVTM, CDR2 ANQGSEA, per germline. The CDR3 sequence is 15 residues long. The CDR3 DNA is TGCAGCACGGACTCGGCTGAGGAGAACCAAGAGACCCAGTACTTC. Protein sequence: CSTDSAEENQETQYF.

The sample holds many counts of this clonotype. The chain recombines TRBV12-3 or TRBV12-4 with TRBJ2-3, with D maybe TRBD2 (5 bases). The length of the CDR3 is 14 residues. Trimming shortened V by 3 bases and J by 3 bases, and 10 bases separated the two germline ends. The CDR3: CASSFRGSTDTQYF. CDR3 coding DNA: TGTGCCAGCAGTTTTCGGGGTTCGACAGATACGCAGTATTTT.

This clonotype was seen at least ten times. The chain combines TRBV2 with TRBJ2-1, with TRBD1 as a possible D gene (5 bases). In germline, CDR1 is SNHLY, CDR2 FYNNEI. The CDR3 loop spans 15 amino acids. The V end lost 1 base, the J end lost 0 bases, and 7 bases lay between the germline ends. The CDR3 coding sequence is TGTGCCAGCAGTGAAGGACAGAGCTCCTACAATGAGCAGTTCTTC. Its protein is CASSEGQSSYNEQFF.

This rearrangement joins TRBV4-1 to TRBJ2-3; 12 nucleotides agree with TRBD2. V gave up 1 base and J gave up 4 bases; unmatched junction bases: 9. This CDR3 has 18 residues. Germline V gene lookup returns CDR1 MGHRA and CDR2 YSYEKL. CDR3 DNA sequence: TGCGCCAGCAGCCAAGGGGTATCTAGCGGGAGGGGTTCAGATACGCAGTATTTT. Translating gives CASSQGVSSGRGSDTQYF.

The sample holds many counts of this clonotype. For the CDR3, the DNA is TGTGCCAGCAGTTTATTATTTGGGACAGCAAACACTGAAGCTTTCTTT. Protein sequence: CASSLLFGTANTEAFF. V and J are TRBV28 and TRBJ1-1; 7 bases agree with TRBD1. The germline gives CDR1 MDHEN, CDR2 SYDVKM. This CDR3 is built from 16 residues. The V gene end was trimmed by 1 base and the J gene end by 2 bases; junction bases not matched to a gene: 7.

This clonotype is categorized as medium-sized. The rearrangement uses TRBV20-1 and TRBJ1-1; no firm D call. This CDR3 comprises 13 residues. Germline CDR1 and CDR2: DFQATT and SNEGSKA (reference sequence). Trimming removed 6 bases from V and 4 bases from J, with 15 bases in between. DNA for the CDR3: TGCAGTGCCCGCTCGGGAAGATCCACTGAAGCTTTCTTT. This codes for CSARSGRSTEAFF.

This clonotype was detected ten times or more. The V and J genes are TRBV25-1 and TRBJ2-1, with D hard to call. The germline V and J ends were trimmed by 0 bases and 7 bases, with 7 bases remaining between them. CDR1 and CDR2 (germline): MGHDK, SYGVNS. The CDR3 loop spans 13 amino acids. CDR3 amino acids: CASSEYTVNEQFF. DNA of the CDR3: TGTGCCAGCAGTGAATATACAGTTAATGAGCAGTTCTTC.

This clonotype qualifies as large. The chain joins TRBV20-1 to TRBJ1-1; D remains ambiguous. There are 11 residues in the CDR3. Trimming removed 1 base from V and 7 bases from J, with 7 bases in between. The germline CDR1 and CDR2 sequences are DFQATT and SNEGSKA (reference sequence). The chain's CDR3 is CSARASFEAFF. Written as DNA, the CDR3 is TGCAGTGCTAGAGCCTCCTTTGAAGCTTTCTTT.

The sample holds many counts of this clonotype. This chain connects TRBV12-3 or TRBV12-4 to TRBJ2-6; D is tentatively TRBD1 or TRBD2 (5 bases each). The V end lost 4 bases, the J end lost 0 bases, and 10 bases lay between the germline ends. This CDR3 contains 16 residues. The CDR3 sequence is CASSWDGSSGANVLTF. The CDR3 bases are TGTGCCAGCAGTTGGGACGGAAGCTCTGGGGCCAACGTCCTGACTTTC.

This clonotype was counted many times. The chain recombines TRBV6-6 with TRBJ1-2; D perhaps matches TRBD1 (6 bases). CDR3 length equals 13 residues. V shed 4 bases and J shed 4 bases, with 10 bases lying between them. Germline lookup yields CDR1 MNHNY and CDR2 SVGAGI (reference sequence). Written as DNA, the CDR3 is TGTGCCAGCAGTTCAGGGGACCTCTATGGCTACACCTTC. It yields the protein CASSSGDLYGYTF.

The V gene is TRBV6-5, the J gene TRBJ2-1; D ambiguous. Deletions cut 10 bases from V and 6 bases from J, with 16 bases between. The CDR3 is made up of 13 amino acids. Germline CDR1 reads MNHEY; CDR2 reads SVGAGI. CDR3 sequence (DNA): TGTGCCACCCGCCTGGGCTTGTTCAATGAGCAGTTCTTC. This gives the protein CATRLGLFNEQFF.